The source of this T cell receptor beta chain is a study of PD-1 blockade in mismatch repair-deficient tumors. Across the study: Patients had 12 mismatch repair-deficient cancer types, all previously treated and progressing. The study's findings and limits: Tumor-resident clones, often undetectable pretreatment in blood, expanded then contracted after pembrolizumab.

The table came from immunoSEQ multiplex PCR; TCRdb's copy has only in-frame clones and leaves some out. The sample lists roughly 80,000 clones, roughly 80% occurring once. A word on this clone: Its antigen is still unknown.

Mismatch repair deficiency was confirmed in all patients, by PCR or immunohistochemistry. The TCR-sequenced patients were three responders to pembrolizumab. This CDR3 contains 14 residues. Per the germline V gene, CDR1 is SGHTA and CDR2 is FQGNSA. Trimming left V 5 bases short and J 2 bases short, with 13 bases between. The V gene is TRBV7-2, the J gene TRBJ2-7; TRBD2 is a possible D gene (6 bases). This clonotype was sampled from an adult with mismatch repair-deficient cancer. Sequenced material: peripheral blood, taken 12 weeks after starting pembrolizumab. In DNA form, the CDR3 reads TGTGCCAGCAGCCAGGTAGCGGCCGCCTACGAGCAGTACTTC. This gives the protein CASSQVAAAYEQYF.